The next 25 T cell receptor beta chains were all read from a single sample in a study of OX40 agonist ivuxolimab in advanced cancers. The method was immunoSEQ multiplex PCR; TCRdb's version includes in-frame clones alone and lacks a portion of them. This sample carries about 55,000 clones, around four fifths of them seen once, and the ten largest clones take more than 1%. This sample comprised CD4+ or CD8+ T cells sorted from blood, obtained in a trial of the OX40 agonist ivuxolimab. Every receptor here comes from an adult with an advanced solid tumor such as melanoma, head and neck, liver or kidney cancer.

This rearrangement joins TRBV25-1 to TRBJ2-5; no reliable D call. The CDR3 runs 13 residues. Germline V lookup: CDR1 MGHDK, CDR2 SYGVNS. The V and J ends lost 4 bases and 3 bases respectively, with 9 bases between them. The CDR3 DNA sequence: TGTGCCAGCAGTGCGGGCTCCAAAGAGACCCAGTACTTC. It yields the protein CASSAGSKETQYF.

This clone occurred a few times. The rearrangement uses TRBV19 and TRBJ1-4, with D unclear. Germline assignment: CDR1 LNHDA and CDR2 SQIVND (reference sequence). CDR3 length: 13 residues. Trimming removed 6 bases at V and 8 bases at J, with 13 bases between. The CDR3 loop reads CASSSSMEEKLFF. The CDR3 DNA sequence: TGTGCCAGTAGCAGCAGTATGGAGGAAAAACTGTTTTTT.

V usage is TRBV7-2 and J usage is TRBJ1-1, with TRBD1 identical over 7 bases. After removal of 1 base from V and 5 bases from J, the junction contained 4 bases not matched to a gene. The CDR3 is 14 amino acids. The germline CDR1 and CDR2 sequences are SGHTA and FQGNSA. The CDR3 loop is CASSLGRGSTEAFF. The CDR3 region has the DNA TGTGCCAGCAGCTTAGGCAGGGGGAGTACTGAAGCTTTCTTT.

This clone is a singleton in its sample. Additional DNA sequences in this sample encode the identical CDR3. V is TRBV5-1 and J is TRBJ2-7; 10 bases are a match to TRBD2. This CDR3 is built from 15 residues. Germline CDR1 and CDR2: SGHRS and YFSETQ. V dropped 3 bases and J dropped 6; count of bases not matched to a gene: 9. DNA for the CDR3: TGCGCCAGCAGCTGGGGGCTAGCGGGAGAAGGCGAGCAGTACTTC. Translating gives CASSWGLAGEGEQYF.

This clone was counted a few times. The same CDR3 also results from other DNA sequences found in this sample. The chain couples TRBV7-2 to TRBJ2-1; 11 nucleotides match TRBD2. The ends lost 3 bases at V and 4 bases at J; junction bases unmatched: 2. The CDR3 extends over 15 amino acids. Germline CDR1 is SGHTA and CDR2 is FQGNSA. CDR3 sequence (DNA): TGTGCCAGCAGCTTTAGGACTAGCGGGTACAATGAGCAGTTCTTC. Translated: CASSFRTSGYNEQFF.

The gene calls are TRBV7-8 and TRBJ1-1, with a weak D call TRBD1 (5 bases). This CDR3 is built from 13 residues. The V end was cut by 5 bases, the J end by 4 bases, with 11 bases between. CDR1 is SGHVS and CDR2 is FQNEAQ in the germline V gene. In nucleotides, the CDR3 is TGTGCCAGCAGCCCCACCCAGGGCACTGAAGCTTTCTTT. This encodes CASSPTQGTEAFF.

CDR3 sequence (DNA): TGTGCCAGCAGTTACTCGATTGTCGGGGTTGGCTACACCTTC. It yields the protein CASSYSIVGVGYTF. V is TRBV6-5 and J is TRBJ1-2, with unresolved D. Trimming cost V 0 bases and J 7 bases, with 12 bases left between them. In germline, CDR1 is MNHEY, CDR2 SVGAGI. CDR3 length: 14 amino acids.

A remark on this clone: One end of the junction does not line up with germline, which may come from a read error. The V gene is TRBV19, the J gene TRBJ2-1, with D tentatively TRBD1 or TRBD2 (5 bases each). This CDR3 has 17 residues. CDR1 and CDR2 from the germline V gene are LNHDA and SQIVND (reference sequence). In DNA, the CDR3 is TGTGCCAGTGGTATAGACGGCTCAGGGAGAAAGCACAATGAGCAGTTCTTC. Protein sequence: CASGIDGSGRKHNEQFF.

The CDR3 is CASSHGTGELFF. Written as DNA, the CDR3 is TGCGCCAGCAGCCATGGGACCGGGGAGCTGTTTTTT. This rearrangement joins TRBV5-1 to TRBJ2-2; D unresolved. The germline V gene has CDR1 SGHRS and CDR2 YFSETQ. The CDR3 runs to 12 residues. V was trimmed by 4 bases and J by 5 bases, leaving 6 bases between them.

CDR3 region: CASSFEGPRTHSNQPQHF. The CDR3 bases are TGTGCCAGCAGCTTTGAAGGGCCGCGCACTCATAGCAATCAGCCCCAGCATTTT. The genes are TRBV12-1 and TRBJ1-5. TRBV12-1 is a recognized pseudogene. The CDR3 loop spans 18 amino acids.

This chain links TRBV11-2 with TRBJ2-7; D might be TRBD2 (6 bases). The CDR3 runs 18 residues. The germline gives CDR1 SGHAT, CDR2 FQNNGV. Trimming pared 3 bases from V and 3 bases from J, leaving 24 bases between. DNA of the CDR3: TGTGCCAGCAGCTTGAACCCTGGGACTTTTAGCGGAGACTACGAGCAGTACTTC. Translated, it gives CASSLNPGTFSGDYEQYF.

This chain uses TRBV28 with TRBJ2-5; 10 bases map to TRBD2. The CDR3 covers 13 residues. V lost 9 bases, J lost 2 bases, and 3 bases stayed unmatched. Germline CDR1 is MDHEN and CDR2 is SYDVKM. CDR3 DNA sequence: TGTGCCAGTGGGACTAGCGCACAAGAGACCCAGTACTTC. It encodes CASGTSAQETQYF.

CDR3 loop: CASSLAGGYYEQYF. The DNA of the CDR3 is TGCGCCAGCAGCTTAGCTGGCGGTTACTACGAGCAGTACTTC. The chain carries TRBV5-1 and TRBJ2-7; D remains ambiguous. Deletions cut 2 bases from V and 3 bases from J, with 12 bases between. The CDR3 is made up of 14 amino acids. Germline lookup yields CDR1 SGHRS and CDR2 YFSETQ.

This clone has just a few counts. The junction differs from germline at one of its ends, possibly a read error. The chain uses TRBV5-4 and TRBJ1-2; no reliable D call. Germline V gene lookup returns CDR1 SGHNT and CDR2 YYREEE (reference sequence). The CDR3 extends over 12 amino acids. In DNA, the CDR3 is TGTGCCAGCAGCCGAGAACACCGGGAGGCCAACTTC. Its translation is CASSREHREANF. Using reference TRBV5-4 and TRBJ1-2 for the parts outside the CDR3, the full variable domain is ETGVTQSPTHLIKTRGQQVTLRCSSQSGHNTVSWYQQALGQGPQFIFQYYREEENGRGNFPPRFSGLQFPNYSSELNVNALELDDSALYLCASSREHREANFGSGTRLTVV.

The count of this clone is one. The rearrangement uses TRBV2 and TRBJ2-2; 9 bases fit TRBD1. V was pared by 6 bases and J by 0 bases, with 5 bases of the junction left unmatched. The germline gives CDR1 SNHLY, CDR2 FYNNEI. The CDR3 is 16 residues long. The CDR3 DNA reads as TGTGCCAGCAGGCTGACAGGGGGAACGAACACCGGGGAGCTGTTTTTT. The encoded protein is CASRLTGGTNTGELFF.

J is TRBJ2-7 and V is TRBV28; possibly TRBD1 for D (5 bases). V was clipped by 6 bases and J by 4 bases, with 13 bases between them. The CDR3 is 13 amino acids. Per germline, CDR1 MDHEN and CDR2 SYDVKM. CDR3 residues: CASSRVIMYEQYF. DNA for the CDR3: TGTGCCAGCAGCAGGGTGATTATGTACGAGCAGTACTTC.

V is TRBV19 and J is TRBJ1-2, with TRBD1 as a possible D gene (6 bases). Germline-derived CDR1 and CDR2 are LNHDA and SQIVND (reference sequence). The V end lost 3 bases, the J end lost 7 bases, and 27 bases lay between the germline ends. The CDR3 runs 18 residues. The CDR3 region is CASSISLGSDSFVRGYTF. Written as DNA, the CDR3 is TGTGCCAGTAGTATTTCTCTCGGGTCGGACAGCTTCGTTCGTGGCTACACCTTC.

The V gene is TRBV30, the J gene TRBJ2-7, with D unresolved. Trimming took off 1 base at V and 13 bases at J, with 20 bases between the two ends. This CDR3 contains 13 residues. From germline, CDR1 is GTSNPN and CDR2 SVGIG (reference sequence). The DNA for the CDR3 is TGTGCCTGGAGTGGCCAATCGGAGTACGAGCTCTACTTC. Translating gives CAWSGQSEYELYF. Supplemented by reference TRBV30 and TRBJ2-7, the full variable domain reads SQTIHQWPATLVQPVGSPLSLECTVEGTSNPNLYWYRQAAGRGLQLLFYSVGIGQISSEVPQNLSASRPQDRQFILSSKKLLLSDSGFYLCAWSGQSEYELYFGPGTRLTVT.

The V gene is TRBV7-8, the J gene TRBJ2-5; D call uncertain. CDR3 length: 13 amino acids. V lost 1 base and J lost 2, with 5 bases in between. Germline CDR1 is SGHVS and CDR2 is FQNEAQ. In DNA, the CDR3 is TGTGCCAGCAGCTTAGACAGACAAGAGACCCAGTACTTC. As protein: CASSLDRQETQYF.

Comment on this clone: Additional DNA sequences in this sample encode the identical CDR3. This rearrangement joins TRBV5-1 to TRBJ2-5, with no clear D. Trimming shortened V by 0 bases and J by 1 base, and 4 bases separated the two germline ends. Germline assignment: CDR1 SGHRS and CDR2 YFSETQ. CDR3 length equals 13 residues. CDR3 in amino acids: CASSLDPQETQYF. CDR3 nucleotide sequence: TGCGCCAGCAGCTTGGACCCCCAAGAGACCCAGTACTTC.

The chain employs TRBV19 and TRBJ1-3; D is unclear. Germline CDR1 reads LNHDA; CDR2 reads SQIVND (reference sequence). The CDR3 sequence is 15 residues long. Deletions cut 4 bases from V and 0 bases from J, with 10 bases between. The CDR3 spells CASSRSPVSGNTIYF. The CDR3 DNA reads as TGTGCCAGTAGTAGAAGTCCGGTCTCTGGAAACACCATATATTTT.

The CDR3 is CASSFGDTGELFF. The CDR3 coding sequence is TGCGCCAGCAGCTTCGGTGACACCGGGGAGCTGTTTTTT. The V call is TRBV5-1, the J call TRBJ2-2; no reliable D call. V dropped 2 bases and J dropped 3 bases, with 5 bases sitting between them. The CDR3 spans 13 residues. The V gene's germline CDR1 is SGHRS and CDR2 YFSETQ.

The J gene is TRBJ2-3, the V gene TRBV5-1, with a tentative D call TRBD2 (7 bases). V was clipped by 0 bases and J by 12 bases, with 14 bases between them. Per germline, CDR1 SGHRS and CDR2 YFSETQ. This CDR3 contains 13 residues. CDR3 bases: TGCGCCAGCAGCTTGGGCGGGGGCGAAACACAGTATTTT. Protein product: CASSLGGGETQYF.

The chain combines TRBV2 with TRBJ1-2; tentative D call: TRBD1 (6 bases). Germline V gene sequence: CDR1 SNHLY, CDR2 FYNNEI. Between the trimmed V and J ends, which lost 9 bases and 0 bases, there was a span of 14 bases. The CDR3 totals 14 residues. CDR3 sequence: CARGTINANYGYTF. The CDR3 DNA sequence: TGTGCCAGGGGGACAATCAACGCTAACTATGGCTACACCTTC.

This clone was seen only a few times. The rearrangement uses TRBV19 and TRBJ1-1, with 8 nucleotides matching TRBD1. V lost 6 bases and J lost 0; bases outside the gene matches: 9. Germline V gene data show CDR1 as LNHDA and CDR2 as SQIVND (reference sequence). This CDR3 has 16 residues. CDR3 nucleotides: TGTGCCAGTAGGGGGAAGACAGGGGCATTGAACACTGAAGCTTTCTTT. Translation: CASRGKTGALNTEAFF. Drawing the rest from reference TRBV19 and TRBJ1-1, the complete variable domain is DGGITQSPKYLFRKEGQNVTLSCEQNLNHDAMYWYRQDPGQGLRLIYYSQIVNDFQKGDIAEGYSVSREKKESFPLTVTSAQKNPTAFYLCASRGKTGALNTEAFFGQGTRLTVV.